This is a list of T cell receptor beta chains from one sample in a study of long-term antiretroviral therapy in people with HIV. Assay: immunoSEQ multiplex PCR; the TCRdb copy retains only in-frame clones and omits some. The sample has roughly 20,000 clones, less than 85% seen once; the top ten hold over 8%. The material was unsorted PBMCs, obtained at the start of antiretroviral therapy. These receptors were obtained from a man aged 50 or older with HIV. CDR3s include the opening cysteine and the closing phenylalanine or tryptophan. The D gene is left open where the match is weak. The size entry is marked missing in some rows and otherwise reads once, few, many or a size class.

size: .; J: TRBJ1-4; D: .; V: TRBV19; DNA: TGTGCCAGTAAAGGCAGCTATAATGAAAAACTGTTTTTT; CDR3: CASKGSYNEKLFF
size: .; J: TRBJ2-7; D: .; V: TRBV25-1; DNA: TGTGCCAGCAGTGAACCGGGGCTCGACGAGCAGTACTTC; CDR3: CASSEPGLDEQYF
size: .; J: TRBJ2-7; D: .; V: TRBV7-9; DNA: TGTGCCAGCAGCTTAGTAGGGGGGAGTTTGTCCTACGAGCAGTACTTC; CDR3: CASSLVGGSLSYEQYF
size: .; J: TRBJ1-4; D: .; V: TRBV11-2; DNA: TGTGCCAGCAGCTCCGGGGCTATGGATGAAAAACTGTTTTTT; CDR3: CASSSGAMDEKLFF
size: .; J: TRBJ1-3; D: .; V: TRBV30; DNA: TGTGCCTGGAGCGGGGAGGTGACCCTCTCTGGAAACACCATATATTTT; CDR3: CAWSGEVTLSGNTIYF
size: .; J: TRBJ2-4; D: TRBD1; V: TRBV14; DNA: TGTGCCAGCAGCCTCGACAGGGGAGTAAACATTCAGTACTTC; CDR3: CASSLDRGVNIQYF
size: .; J: TRBJ1-1; D: .; V: TRBV7-9; DNA: TGTGCCAGCAGCTCGCCTGACAGCATGAACACTGAAGCTTTCTTT; CDR3: CASSSPDSMNTEAFF
size: .; J: TRBJ1-3; D: .; V: TRBV28; DNA: TGTGCCAGCAGTTTCAGGGAGGCTGGAAACACCATATATTTT; CDR3: CASSFREAGNTIYF
size: once; J: TRBJ1-2; D: .; V: TRBV27; DNA: TGTGCCAGCAGTTTATCCCGGGAGGGGCACTATGGCTACACCTTC; CDR3: CASSLSREGHYGYTF
size: .; J: TRBJ2-5; D: TRBD2; V: TRBV6-5; DNA: TGTGCCAGCAGTTACCAAGCGGGGGGGCCAAAGACCCAGTACTTC; CDR3: CASSYQAGGPKTQYF
size: .; J: TRBJ1-3; D: .; V: TRBV5-1; DNA: TGCGCCAGCAGCTTGCCAGGGAGTGGTGGAAACACCATATATTTT; CDR3: CASSLPGSGGNTIYF
size: once; J: TRBJ1-1; D: .; V: TRBV7-8; DNA: TGTGCCAGCAGCCTGGGAGGGGGCACTGAAGCTTTCTTT; CDR3: CASSLGGGTEAFF
size: once; J: TRBJ2-7; D: TRBD1; V: TRBV4-3; DNA: TGCGCCAGCAGCCCGGACAGGGCCCTGTGGGAGCAGTACTTC; CDR3: CASSPDRALWEQYF
size: .; J: TRBJ2-2; D: .; V: TRBV7-9; DNA: TGTGCCAGCAGCTTAGGCGAGACAGACATCGCCGGGGAGCTGTTTTTT; CDR3: CASSLGETDIAGELFF
size: .; J: TRBJ2-7; D: TRBD2; V: TRBV27; DNA: TGTGCCAGCAGTTTATCTAGCGGGATTCACGAGCAGTACTTC; CDR3: CASSLSSGIHEQYF
size: .; J: TRBJ2-1; D: TRBD2; V: TRBV7-9; DNA: TGTGCCAGCAGCCGTAGCGGGGGGGCCGAGTATGAGCAGTTCTTC; CDR3: CASSRSGGAEYEQFF
size: once; J: TRBJ2-7; D: .; V: TRBV10-3; DNA: TGTGCCATCAGTGTTGGACAGATGGACGAGCAGTACTTC; CDR3: CAISVGQMDEQYF
size: once; J: TRBJ1-2; D: .; V: TRBV4-1; DNA: TGCGCCAGCAGCCAAGACAGGGCCCTGTTCTATGGCTACACCTTC; CDR3: CASSQDRALFYGYTF
size: .; J: TRBJ2-2; D: .; V: TRBV7-9; DNA: TGTGCCAGCAGCATCTTTAACACCGGGGAGCTGTTTTTT; CDR3: CASSIFNTGELFF
size: once; J: TRBJ1-6; D: .; V: TRBV7-9; DNA: TGTGCCAGCAGCCACGGACAGTATAATTCACCCCTCCACTTT; CDR3: CASSHGQYNSPLHF
size: .; J: TRBJ1-3; D: .; V: TRBV18; DNA: TGTGCCAGCTCACCAACATATATAGAAAGCTCTGGAAACACCATATATTTT; CDR3: CASSPTYIESSGNTIYF
size: .; J: TRBJ1-1; D: .; V: TRBV7-9; DNA: TGTGCCAGCAGCCCCCGGGGGGGGAACACTGAAGCTTTCTTT; CDR3: CASSPRGGNTEAFF
size: few; J: TRBJ1-1; D: .; V: TRBV4-1; DNA: TGCGCCAGCAGCCAAGAAACTGAAGCTTTCTTT; CDR3: CASSQETEAFF
size: once; J: TRBJ1-4; D: .; V: TRBV5-5; DNA: TGTGCCAGCAGCTTGTCGATGATCTCGAGTGAAAAACTGTTTTTT; CDR3: CASSLSMISSEKLFF
size: .; J: TRBJ1-2; D: TRBD1; V: TRBV19; DNA: TGTGCCAGTATCTCATCGCGGGGACAGGTGAACTATGGCTACACCTTC; CDR3: CASISSRGQVNYGYTF
size: .; J: TRBJ1-5; D: TRBD1; V: TRBV5-1; DNA: TGCGCCAGCAGCCCGGGGACAGGGGGGGATCAGCCCCAGCATTTT; CDR3: CASSPGTGGDQPQHF
size: .; J: TRBJ2-2; D: TRBD1; V: TRBV5-4; DNA: TGTGCCAGCAGCCCGCAGGCAGGGACAGTGCTGGGGGAGCTGTTTTTT; CDR3: CASSPQAGTVLGELFF
size: .; J: TRBJ2-2; D: .; V: TRBV6-5; DNA: TGTGCCAGCAGTTACCGTCTAGACGGGGGCGGGGAGCTGTTTTTT; CDR3: CASSYRLDGGGELFF
size: .; J: TRBJ1-5; D: .; V: TRBV4-1; DNA: TGCGCCAGCACCATGGCGGTAGGGAATCAGCCCCAGCATTTT; CDR3: CASTMAVGNQPQHF
size: .; J: TRBJ2-5; D: TRBD2; V: TRBV7-2; DNA: TGTGCCAGCAAGAAAATAGCGGGGGGCAGGGAGACCCAGTACTTC; CDR3: CASKKIAGGRETQYF
size: .; J: TRBJ2-3; D: TRBD2; V: TRBV7-2; DNA: TGTGCCAGCAGACTACCGGGGGGGGATACGCAGTATTTT; CDR3: CASRLPGGDTQYF
size: once; J: TRBJ1-3; D: .; V: TRBV11-3; DNA: TGTGCCAGCAGTTTATACAGGGTCTCTGGAAACACCATATATTTT; CDR3: CASSLYRVSGNTIYF
size: .; J: TRBJ1-1; D: .; V: TRBV6-5; DNA: TGTGCCAGCATAGAGCAGGGTGTAGCTTTCTTT; CDR3: CASIEQGVAFF
size: .; J: TRBJ1-2; D: .; V: TRBV6-5; DNA: TGTGCCAGCAGTTACCGGGGGATCTATGGCTACACCTTC; CDR3: CASSYRGIYGYTF
size: .; J: TRBJ1-5; D: .; V: TRBV2; DNA: TGTGCCAGCAGTAAGACCCGTCAGCCCCAGCATTTT; CDR3: CASSKTRQPQHF
size: .; J: TRBJ2-2; D: .; V: TRBV2; DNA: TGTGCCAGCAGTGACACTATGAACACCGGGGAGCTGTTTTTT; CDR3: CASSDTMNTGELFF
size: .; J: TRBJ1-4; D: .; V: TRBV6-5; DNA: TGTGCCAGCAGTCGATCCCGGGCAGGGGTTGAAAAACTGTTTTTT; CDR3: CASSRSRAGVEKLFF